One sample yielded the 7 T cell receptor beta chains listed below, sequenced in a study of tumor-infiltrating lymphocytes in primary liver carcinoma. Total RNA (roughly 530 ng) served as template for TCR beta cDNA synthesis primed by a constant-region primer. Three nested multiplex PCR rounds of slightly modified ARM-PCR generated TCR beta libraries. Two initial PCR rounds of approximately 10 cycles each paired TRBV1-TRBV30 forward primers with a C-beta reverse primer. TCRdb used MiXCR to reprocess the multiplex PCR reads, holding one entry per CDR3 protein. The table lists about 100,000 distinct CDR3 sequences, about 70% of them singletons. Starting material for RNA and DNA co-extraction consisted of roughly 18-34 mg of unsorted bulk tissue. Sequencing used liver tumor tissue from sampling region 2. Stated subset: tumor region T2, inferior pole. The receptors stem from a woman aged 55-75 years with primary liver carcinoma and hepatitis B virus infection.

J is TRBJ2-1 and V is TRBV2; TRBD2 agrees at 14 bases. Germline assignment: CDR1 SNHLY and CDR2 FYNNEI. This CDR3 is 14 amino acids long. Losses at the gene ends were 7 bases for V and 9 bases for J; bases not matched to a gene: 5. In nucleotides, the CDR3 is TGTGCCAGCATAAGGGGACTAGCGGGAGTTGAGCAGTTCTTC. This translates into CASIRGLAGVEQFF.

This clonotype appeared many times. The genes are TRBV24-1 and TRBJ2-2, with D hard to call. There are 14 residues in the CDR3. Germline V lookup: CDR1 KGHDR, CDR2 SFDVKD. V lost 8 bases and J 1 base, leaving 10 bases between the germline ends. CDR3 in amino acids: CATKETGNTGELFF. CDR3 nucleotide sequence: TGTGCCACCAAGGAGACCGGGAACACCGGGGAGCTGTTTTTT.

This chain connects TRBV11-3 to TRBJ2-3; 8 positions match TRBD2. CDR3 length: 14 amino acids. The germline V gene has CDR1 SGHNT and CDR2 YENEEA. V trimming: 3 bases; J trimming: 5 bases; junction bases outside the gene matches: 4. The CDR3 nucleotides are TGTGCCAGCAGCTTCGGGACTAGTATAGATACGCAGTATTTT. It specifies CASSFGTSIDTQYF.

With regard to this clonotype: An end of the junction differs from the germline gene, which may be a read error. The V gene is TRBV5-8, the J gene TRBJ2-7, with a tentative D call TRBD2 (5 bases). The CDR3 is 14 amino acids. The V gene's germline CDR1 is SGHTS and CDR2 YDEGEE. The CDR3 protein is CASSPRTQTYGQYF. CDR3 nucleotides: TGTGCCAGCAGCCCCCGGACTCAAACCTACGGGCAGTACTTC.

Points on this clonotype: The junction and the germline gene differ at one end; a read error may be behind it. This chain joins TRBV6-2 or TRBV6-3 and TRBJ2-3; D might be TRBD2 (6 bases). The CDR3 contains 14 residues. Germline CDR1 is MNHEY and CDR2 is SVGEGT. CDR3 nucleotides: TGTGCCAGCAGTTACTCACGACTAGTGGATACGCAGTGTTTT. It encodes CASSYSRLVDTQCF.

Concerning this clonotype: Possible read error: a much larger clone is one base away. The V gene is TRBV5-6, the J gene TRBJ1-1, with a tentative D call TRBD1 (5 bases). This CDR3 spans 11 amino acids. CDR1 is SGHDT, CDR2 YYEEEE, per germline. CDR3 nucleotides: TGTGGCAGCAGCTTGGGGCCCAGTGCTTTCTTT. This codes for CGSSLGPSAFF.

Many counts were recorded for this clonotype. The rearrangement links TRBV13 to TRBJ2-1; 13 positions match TRBD2. CDR1 and CDR2 from the germline V gene are PRHDT and FYEKMQ (reference sequence). The CDR3 runs 15 residues. J was trimmed by 6 bases and V by 6 bases; bases with no gene match: 5. The chain's CDR3 is CASRLAGGGFNEQFF. CDR3 bases: TGTGCCAGCAGACTAGCGGGAGGGGGGTTCAATGAGCAGTTCTTC.